The T cell receptor beta chain under discussion was sequenced for a study of blood T cell repertoires in COVID-19. Across the study: T cells, B-cell-depleted T cells, or PBMCs supplied cDNA or gDNA.

In germline, CDR1 is LGHNA, CDR2 YNFKEQ. Germline trimming cut 0 bases from V and 6 bases from J; bases unmatched to any gene: 15. The CDR3 is made up of 18 amino acids. Assay: immunoSEQ multiplex PCR; the TCRdb copy retains only in-frame clones and omits some. The sample yields around 310,000 clones, roughly 90% seen once. The age range of participants was about 18 to 100 years, with residence in more than 20 US areas. Participants were placed into cohorts based on the clinical history they reported. What was sequenced was PBMCs or T cells enriched from blood (not recorded which). The clonotype originates from a woman aged 25-40 years who had recovered from COVID-19. The V gene is TRBV4-2, the J gene TRBJ2-7; TRBD2 matches 9 bases. CDR3 sequence: CASSQEIAGDSEPLEQYF. The CDR3 nucleotides are TGTGCCAGCAGCCAAGAAATAGCGGGAGATTCCGAGCCCCTCGAGCAGTACTTC.